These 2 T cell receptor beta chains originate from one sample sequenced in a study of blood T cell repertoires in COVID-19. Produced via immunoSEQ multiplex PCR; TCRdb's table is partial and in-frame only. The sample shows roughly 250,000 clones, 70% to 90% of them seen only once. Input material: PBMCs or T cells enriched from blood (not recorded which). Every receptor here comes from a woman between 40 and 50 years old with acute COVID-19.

CDR3 sequence (DNA): TGTGCCAGTAGTATAGTTATGGACAGAAATCAGCCCCAGCATTTT. Translated: CASSIVMDRNQPQHF. The gene calls are TRBV19 and TRBJ1-5, with a weak D call TRBD1 (6 bases). This CDR3 spans 15 amino acids. Germline V gene sequence: CDR1 LNHDA, CDR2 SQIVND (reference sequence). V lost 1 base and J 4 bases, leaving 11 bases between the germline ends.

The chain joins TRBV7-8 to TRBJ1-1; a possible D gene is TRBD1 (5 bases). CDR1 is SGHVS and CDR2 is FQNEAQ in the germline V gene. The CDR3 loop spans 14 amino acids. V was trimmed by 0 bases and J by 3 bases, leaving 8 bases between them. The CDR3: CASSLAEGDTEAFF. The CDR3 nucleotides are TGTGCCAGCAGCTTAGCCGAAGGGGACACTGAAGCTTTCTTT.